The clone carrying this T cell receptor beta chain was seen a handful of times. This specimen belongs to a study of lymphopenia after photon versus proton radiotherapy. Sequenced by immunoSEQ multiplex PCR; TCRdb stores in-frame clones only, minus some. The table lists fewer than 65,000 clones, about 90% of them singletons, with approximately 2.2% in the top ten. From germline, CDR1 is SGHTA and CDR2 FQGTGA. V shed 5 bases and J shed 8 bases, with 13 bases lying between them. This CDR3 comprises 13 residues. This receptor was obtained from a man aged 35 to 55 with gastric cancer. The sequences come from peripheral blood, collected from a patient treated with photon-based radiotherapy. This chain uses TRBV7-3 with TRBJ2-4; D is possibly TRBD1 or TRBD2 (5 bases each). The CDR3 region is CASSPGRPDIQYF. The CDR3 coding sequence is TGTGCCAGCAGCCCGGGACGGCCTGACATTCAGTACTTC.